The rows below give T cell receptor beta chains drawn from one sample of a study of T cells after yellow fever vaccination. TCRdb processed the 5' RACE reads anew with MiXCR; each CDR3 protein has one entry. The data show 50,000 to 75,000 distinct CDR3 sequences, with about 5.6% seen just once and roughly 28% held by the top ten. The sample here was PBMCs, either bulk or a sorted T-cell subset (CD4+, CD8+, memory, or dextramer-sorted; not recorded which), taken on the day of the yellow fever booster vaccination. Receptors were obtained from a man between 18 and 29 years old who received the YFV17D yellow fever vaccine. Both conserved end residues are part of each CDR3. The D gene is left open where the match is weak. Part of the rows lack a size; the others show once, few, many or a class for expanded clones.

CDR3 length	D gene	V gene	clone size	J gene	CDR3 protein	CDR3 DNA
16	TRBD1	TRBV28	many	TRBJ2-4	CASRRARDRVMNIQYF	TGTGCCAGCAGGCGCGCCCGGGACAGGGTGATGAACATTCAGTACTTC
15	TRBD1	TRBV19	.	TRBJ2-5	CASSSTGTGKETQYF	TGTGCCAGTAGTTCCACCGGGACAGGAAAAGAGACCCAGTACTTC
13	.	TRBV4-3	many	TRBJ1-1	CASSQGGPNEAFF	TGCGCCAGCAGCCAAGGGGGGCCAAATGAAGCTTTCTTT
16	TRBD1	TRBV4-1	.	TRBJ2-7	CASSRTRTGESYEQYF	TGCGCCAGCAGCCGGACCAGGACAGGGGAATCCTACGAGCAGTACTTC
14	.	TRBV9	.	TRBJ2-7	CASSTRTDSYEQYF	TGTGCCAGCAGCACCCGGACGGACTCCTACGAGCAGTACTTC
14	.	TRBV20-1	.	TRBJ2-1	CSASVGNHYNEQFF	TGCAGTGCTAGTGTGGGGAACCACTACAATGAGCAGTTCTTC
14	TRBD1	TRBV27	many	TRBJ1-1	CASSLTGGWTEAFF	TGTGCCAGCAGTTTGACAGGGGGCTGGACTGAAGCTTTCTTT
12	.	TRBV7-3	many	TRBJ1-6	CASSSGNSPLHF	TGTGCCAGCAGCTCCGGGAACTCACCCCTCCACTTT
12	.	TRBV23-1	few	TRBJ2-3	CASSQNRLGQYF	TGCGCCAGCAGTCAAAACCGGCTCGGGCAGTATTTT
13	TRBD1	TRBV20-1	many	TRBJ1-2	CSAIMDRGYGYTF	TGCAGTGCCATCATGGACAGGGGGTATGGCTACACCTTC
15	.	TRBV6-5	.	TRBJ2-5	CASSYSGGLAETQYF	TGTGCCAGCAGTTACTCGGGGGGGCTCGCAGAGACCCAGTACTTC
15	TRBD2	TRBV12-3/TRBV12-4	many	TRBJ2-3	CASSTSGGALDTQYF	TGTGCCAGCAGCACTAGCGGGGGAGCCCTTGATACGCAGTATTTT
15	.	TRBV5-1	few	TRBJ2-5	CASSYNAGGQETQYF	TGCGCCAGCAGTTACAATGCAGGGGGGCAAGAGACCCAGTACTTC
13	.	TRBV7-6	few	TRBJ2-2	CASLGSGAGELFF	TGTGCCAGCTTAGGTTCAGGGGCTGGGGAGCTGTTTTTT
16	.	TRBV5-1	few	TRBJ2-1	CASSLFARSSYNEQFF	TGCGCCAGCAGCTTGTTCGCTCGGAGCTCCTACAATGAGCAGTTCTTC
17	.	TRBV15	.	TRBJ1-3	CATSTTFDSSSGNTIYF	TGTGCCACCAGCACAACCTTTGACAGTAGCTCTGGAAACACCATATATTTT
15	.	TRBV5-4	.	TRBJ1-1	CASSLEGLGRTEAFF	TGTGCCAGCAGCTTGGAAGGGTTAGGGAGGACTGAAGCTTTCTTT
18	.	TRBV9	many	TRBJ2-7	CASSSPEGNSLSSYEQYF	TGTGCCAGCAGCTCCCCTGAAGGGAACTCCCTAAGTTCCTACGAGCAGTACTTC
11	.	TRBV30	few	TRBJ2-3	CAWALGVTQYF	TGTGCCTGGGCCCTGGGGGTTACGCAGTATTTT
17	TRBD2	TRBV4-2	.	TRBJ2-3	CASSQVPGSGGSNTQYF	TGTGCCAGCAGCCAAGTACCGGGTAGCGGGGGTTCTAATACGCAGTATTTT
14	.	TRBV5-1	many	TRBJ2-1	CASSPGVKGPEQFF	TGCGCCAGCAGCCCAGGGGTGAAGGGTCCTGAGCAGTTCTTC
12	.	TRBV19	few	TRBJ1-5	CASSKPLQPQHF	TGTGCCAGTAGTAAGCCATTACAGCCCCAGCATTTT
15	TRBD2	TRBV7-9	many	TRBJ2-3	CASSPSGRSTDTQYF	TGTGCCAGCAGCCCTAGCGGGCGAAGCACAGATACGCAGTATTTT
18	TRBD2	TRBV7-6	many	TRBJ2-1	CASSSKRTSGGPYNEQFF	TGTGCCAGCAGCTCTAAAAGGACTAGCGGGGGGCCCTACAATGAGCAGTTCTTC
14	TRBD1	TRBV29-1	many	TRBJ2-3	CSVRGRLRTDTQYF	TGCAGCGTCAGGGGGCGGCTGCGCACAGATACGCAGTATTTT
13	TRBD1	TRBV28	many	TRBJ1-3	CASRTGVGNTIYF	TGTGCCAGCCGGACAGGGGTTGGAAACACCATATATTTT
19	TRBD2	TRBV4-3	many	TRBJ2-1	CASSQEGLVGGATYNEQFF	TGCGCCAGCAGCCAAGAGGGACTAGTTGGGGGGGCAACCTACAATGAGCAGTTCTTC
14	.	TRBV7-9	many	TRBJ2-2	CARTSTTNTGELFF	TGTGCCAGAACATCCACTACGAACACCGGGGAGCTGTTTTTT
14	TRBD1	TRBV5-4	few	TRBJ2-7	CASSYRGSFYEQYF	TGTGCCAGCAGCTACAGGGGTTCTTTTTACGAGCAGTACTTC
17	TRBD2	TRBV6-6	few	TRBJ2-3	CASSFPRGSGVADTQYF	TGTGCCAGCAGTTTCCCTCGGGGGAGCGGGGTAGCAGATACGCAGTATTTT
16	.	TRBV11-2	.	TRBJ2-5	CASSSHQGMVQEAQYF	TGTGCCAGCAGCTCACACCAGGGGATGGTACAAGAAGCCCAGTACTTC
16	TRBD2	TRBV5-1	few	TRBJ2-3	CASSSSSSGVSDTQYF	TGCGCCAGCAGCTCAAGCTCTAGCGGGGTCTCAGATACGCAGTATTTT
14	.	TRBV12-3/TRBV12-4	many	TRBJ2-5	CASSRRTEKETQYF	TGTGCCAGCAGTCGTAGGACAGAGAAAGAGACCCAGTACTTC
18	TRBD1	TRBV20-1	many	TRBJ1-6	CSARERLTDDRVGSPLHF	TGCAGTGCCCGTGAGCGCCTGACCGACGACAGGGTAGGCTCACCCCTCCACTTT
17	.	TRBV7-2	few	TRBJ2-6	CASSPRTAFSGANVLTF	TGTGCCAGCAGCCCTCGGACGGCCTTCTCTGGGGCCAACGTCCTGACTTTC
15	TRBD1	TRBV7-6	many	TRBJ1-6	CASSPYGTGDSSLHF	TGTGCCAGCAGCCCCTACGGGACAGGGGATTCGTCCCTCCACTTT
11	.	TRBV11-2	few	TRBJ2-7	CASSSAYEQYF	TGTGCCAGCAGCTCAGCTTACGAGCAGTACTTC
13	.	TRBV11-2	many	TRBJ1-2	CASSLVAGYGYTF	TGTGCCAGCAGCTTAGTGGCAGGCTATGGCTACACCTTC
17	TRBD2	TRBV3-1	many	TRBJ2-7	CASSPQMGSGGPNEQYF	TGTGCCAGCAGCCCGCAGATGGGGAGCGGGGGACCCAACGAGCAGTACTTC
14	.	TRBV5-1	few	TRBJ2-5	CASSLETPGETQYF	TGCGCCAGCAGCTTGGAGACCCCGGGCGAGACCCAGTACTTC